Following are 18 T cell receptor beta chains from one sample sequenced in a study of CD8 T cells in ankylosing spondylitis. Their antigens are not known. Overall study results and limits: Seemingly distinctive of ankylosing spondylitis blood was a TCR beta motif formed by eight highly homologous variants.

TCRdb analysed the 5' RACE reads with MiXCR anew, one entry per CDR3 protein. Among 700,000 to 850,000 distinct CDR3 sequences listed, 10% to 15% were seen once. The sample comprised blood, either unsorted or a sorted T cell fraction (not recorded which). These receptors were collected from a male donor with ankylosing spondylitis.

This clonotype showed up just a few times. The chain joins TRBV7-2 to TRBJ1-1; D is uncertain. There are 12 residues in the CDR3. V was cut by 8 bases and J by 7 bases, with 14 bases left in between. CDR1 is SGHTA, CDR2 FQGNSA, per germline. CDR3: CASATDAVEAFF. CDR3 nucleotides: TGTGCCAGCGCGACCGACGCCGTTGAAGCTTTCTTT.

Here the CDR3 DNA reads TGCGCCAGCAGCCAGACAGGGTTGAAATCACCCCTCCACTTT. As protein: CASSQTGLKSPLHF. The chain couples TRBV4-1 to TRBJ1-6, with 7 bases lining up with TRBD1. This CDR3 has 14 residues. Trimming removed 3 bases from V and 10 bases from J; junction bases left unmatched: 6. CDR1 MGHRA and CDR2 YSYEKL come from the germline V gene.

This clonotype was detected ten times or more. The CDR3 DNA sequence: TGTGCCAGCAGCTTAGAGGCGGGGCAGCCCCAGCATTTT. Protein sequence: CASSLEAGQPQHF. The rearrangement uses TRBV7-2 and TRBJ1-5; D call uncertain. Germline V gene lookup returns CDR1 SGHTA and CDR2 FQGNSA. The CDR3 is 13 amino acids. V was pared by 1 base and J by 7 bases, with 8 bases between.

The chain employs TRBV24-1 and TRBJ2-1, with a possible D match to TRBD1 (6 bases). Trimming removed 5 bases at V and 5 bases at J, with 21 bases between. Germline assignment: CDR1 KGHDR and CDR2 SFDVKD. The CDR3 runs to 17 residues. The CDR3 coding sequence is TGTGCCACCAGTGCCCCCTCACGGGGTCGGACAGACAATGAGCAGTTCTTC. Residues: CATSAPSRGRTDNEQFF.

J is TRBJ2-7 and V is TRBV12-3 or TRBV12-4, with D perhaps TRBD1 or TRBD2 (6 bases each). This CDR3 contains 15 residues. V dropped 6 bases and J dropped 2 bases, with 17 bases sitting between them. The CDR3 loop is CASRPASGAAYEQYF. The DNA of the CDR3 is TGTGCCAGCAGGCCCGCCTCGGGGGCCGCCTACGAGCAGTACTTC.

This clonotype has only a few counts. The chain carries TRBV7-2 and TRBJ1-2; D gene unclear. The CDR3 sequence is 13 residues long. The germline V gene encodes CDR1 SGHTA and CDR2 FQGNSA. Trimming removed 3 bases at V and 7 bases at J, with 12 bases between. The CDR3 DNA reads TGTGCCAGCAGCTTGTTGCTAGGGTTTGGCTACACCTTC. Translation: CASSLLLGFGYTF.

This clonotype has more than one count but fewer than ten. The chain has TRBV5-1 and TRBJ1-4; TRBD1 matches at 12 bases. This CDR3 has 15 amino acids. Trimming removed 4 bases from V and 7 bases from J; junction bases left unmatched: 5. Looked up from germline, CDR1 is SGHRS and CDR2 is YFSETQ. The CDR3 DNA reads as TGCGCCAGCAGCGGGACGGGACAGGGGGCTGAAAAACTGTTTTTT. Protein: CASSGTGQGAEKLFF.

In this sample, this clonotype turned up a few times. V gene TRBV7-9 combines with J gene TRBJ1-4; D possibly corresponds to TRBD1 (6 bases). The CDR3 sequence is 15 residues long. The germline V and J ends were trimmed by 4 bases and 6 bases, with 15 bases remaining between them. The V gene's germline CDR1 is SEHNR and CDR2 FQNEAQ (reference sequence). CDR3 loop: CASSSERGADEKLFF. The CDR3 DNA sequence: TGTGCCAGCAGCTCCGAGCGGGGGGCGGATGAAAAACTGTTTTTT.

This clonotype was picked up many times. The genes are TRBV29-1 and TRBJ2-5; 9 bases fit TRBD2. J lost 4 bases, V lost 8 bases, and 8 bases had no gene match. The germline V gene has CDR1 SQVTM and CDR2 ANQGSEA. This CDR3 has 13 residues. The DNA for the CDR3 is TGCAGCATCGTGGCGGGGGGGAGAGAGACCCAGTACTTC. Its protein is CSIVAGGRETQYF.

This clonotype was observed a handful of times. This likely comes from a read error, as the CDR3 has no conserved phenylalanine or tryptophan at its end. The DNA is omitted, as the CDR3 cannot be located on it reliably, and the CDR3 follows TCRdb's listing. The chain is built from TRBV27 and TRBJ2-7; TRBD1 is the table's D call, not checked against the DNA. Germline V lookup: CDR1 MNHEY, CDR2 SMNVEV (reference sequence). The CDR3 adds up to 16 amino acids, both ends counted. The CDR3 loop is CASIRHPGRSRGLGFL.

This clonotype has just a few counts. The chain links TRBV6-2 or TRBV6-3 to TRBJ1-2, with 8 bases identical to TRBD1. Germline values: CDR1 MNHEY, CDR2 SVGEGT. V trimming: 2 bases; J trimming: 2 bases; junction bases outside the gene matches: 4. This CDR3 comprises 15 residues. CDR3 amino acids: CASSYHRDRNYGYTF. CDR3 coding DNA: TGTGCCAGCAGTTACCATCGGGACAGGAACTATGGCTACACCTTC.

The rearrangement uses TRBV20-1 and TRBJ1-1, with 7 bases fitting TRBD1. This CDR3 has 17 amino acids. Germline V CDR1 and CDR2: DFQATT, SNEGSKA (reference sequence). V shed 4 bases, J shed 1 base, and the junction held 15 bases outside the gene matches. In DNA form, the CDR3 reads TGCAGTGCTAAAGGACTAGGGGGCGCATTCGGGAACACTGAAGCTTTCTTT. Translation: CSAKGLGGAFGNTEAFF.

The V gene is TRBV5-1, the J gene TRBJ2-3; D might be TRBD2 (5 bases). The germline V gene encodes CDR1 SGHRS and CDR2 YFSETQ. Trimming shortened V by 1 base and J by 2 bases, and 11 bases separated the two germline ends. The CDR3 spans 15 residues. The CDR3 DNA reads TGCGCCAGCAGCTTGCAAGCGGACCTCACAGATACGCAGTATTTT. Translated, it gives CASSLQADLTDTQYF.

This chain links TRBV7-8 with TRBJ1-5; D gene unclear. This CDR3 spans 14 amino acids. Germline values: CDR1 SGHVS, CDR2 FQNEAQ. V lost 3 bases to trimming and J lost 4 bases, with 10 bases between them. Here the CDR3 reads CASSLGWENQPQHF. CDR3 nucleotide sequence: TGTGCCAGCAGCTTGGGGTGGGAGAATCAGCCCCAGCATTTT. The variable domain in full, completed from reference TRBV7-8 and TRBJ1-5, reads GAGVSQSPRYKVAKRGQDVALRCDPISGHVSLFWYQQALGQGPEFLTYFQNEAQLDKSGLPSDRFFAERPEGSVSTLKIQRTQQEDSAVYLCASSLGWENQPQHFGDGTRLSIL.

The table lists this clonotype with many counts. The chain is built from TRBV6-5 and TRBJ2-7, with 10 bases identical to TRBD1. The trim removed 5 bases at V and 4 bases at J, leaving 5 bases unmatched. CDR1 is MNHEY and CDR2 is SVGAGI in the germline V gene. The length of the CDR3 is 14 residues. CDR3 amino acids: CASSHGTGEYEQYF. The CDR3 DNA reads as TGTGCCAGCAGTCACGGGACAGGGGAGTACGAGCAGTACTTC.

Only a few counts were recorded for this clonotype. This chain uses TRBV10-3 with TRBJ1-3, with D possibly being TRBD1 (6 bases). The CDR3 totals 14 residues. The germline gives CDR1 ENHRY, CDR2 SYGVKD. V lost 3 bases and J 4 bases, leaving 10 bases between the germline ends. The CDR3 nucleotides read TGTGCCATCAGTGAACAGGGTTACGGAAACACCATATATTTT. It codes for CAISEQGYGNTIYF.

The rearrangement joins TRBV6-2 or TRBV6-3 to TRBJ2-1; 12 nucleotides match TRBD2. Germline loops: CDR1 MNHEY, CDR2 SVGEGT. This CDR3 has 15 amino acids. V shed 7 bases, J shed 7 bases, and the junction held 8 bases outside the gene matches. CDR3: CASKQGLAGLNEQFF. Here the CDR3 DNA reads TGTGCCAGCAAGCAAGGACTAGCGGGGCTGAATGAGCAGTTCTTC.

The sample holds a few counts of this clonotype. The CDR3 DNA reads TGCGCCAGCAGCTACTATAGCAGGGGTAGCACAGATACGCAGTATTTT. Protein sequence: CASSYYSRGSTDTQYF. The chain employs TRBV5-1 and TRBJ2-3; tentative D call: TRBD1 (6 bases). The CDR3 consists of 16 residues. Germline V CDR1 and CDR2: SGHRS, YFSETQ. Trimming removed 3 bases at V and 0 bases at J, with 14 bases between.